The sequence of this T cell receptor beta chain was determined in a study of blood T cells in healthy people across ages. The CDR3 is 18 residues long. The germline V gene has CDR1 LGHDT and CDR2 YNNKEL (reference sequence). V was pared by 4 bases and J by 0 bases, with 18 bases between. Study-wide results and limits: Because donor CMV status was unknown, expanded clonotype changes were possibly confounded.

To note about this clonotype: What it binds is not known.

It was with a sample-barcoded 5' primer and a J-beta primer mix that a second PCR of about 7 to 12 cycles was run. TCRdb re-derived calls from the 5' RACE reads in MiXCR, one entry per CDR3 protein. The sample shows about 1 million distinct CDR3 sequences, less than 50% of them seen only once. At least 7 million PBMCs were isolated per sample. The sample taken for sequencing was blood. The source is an older woman in good health. This rearrangement joins TRBV3-1 to TRBJ1-4; no reliable D call. CDR3 region: CASSPQVSPGATNEKLFF. In nucleotides, the CDR3 is TGTGCCAGCAGCCCCCAAGTCTCGCCTGGGGCAACTAATGAAAAACTGTTTTTT. The full variable domain, its missing parts supplied by reference TRBV3-1 and TRBJ1-4, is DTAVSQTPKYLVTQMGNDKSIKCEQNLGHDTMYWYKQDSKKFLKIMFSYNNKELIINETVPNRFSPKSPDKAHLNLHINSLELGDSAVYFCASSPQVSPGATNEKLFFGSGTQLSVL.